These 21 T cell receptor beta chains were all obtained from the same sample, sequenced in a study of T cells after yellow fever vaccination. TCRdb redid the calling of the 5' RACE reads with MiXCR, one entry per CDR3 protein. The sample contains roughly 60,000 distinct CDR3 sequences, approximately 6.9% of which appear only once. The source was CD8+ T cells sorted from PBMCs, collected on the day of the first yellow fever vaccination. These receptors all stem from a young man who received the YFV17D yellow fever vaccine.

In its sample, this clonotype was seen once. Sequence at one end of the junction differs from germline and may be a read error. This rearrangement joins TRBV28 to TRBJ2-6; D may be TRBD1 (6 bases). The CDR3 has 18 residues. Germline CDR1 is MDHEN and CDR2 is SYDVKM. In DNA form, the CDR3 reads TGTGCCAGCAGTTCACCTAGGGGGTCGAGCTCTGGGGCCAACGTCATGATTTTC. Amino acid sequence: CASSSPRGSSSGANVMIF. The variable domain in full, completed from reference TRBV28 and TRBJ2-6, reads DVKVTQSSRYLVKRTGEKVFLECVQDMDHENMFWYRQDPGLGLRLIYFSYDVKMKEKGDIPEGYSVSREKKERFSLILESASTNQTSMYLCASSSPRGSSSGANVMIFGAGSRLTVL.

This clonotype appeared many times. The chain is built from TRBV7-6 and TRBJ1-6; 9 bases fit TRBD1. Unmatched junction bases numbered 5, after V lost 4 bases and J lost 10 bases. Germline CDR1 is SGHVS and CDR2 is FNYEAQ. CDR3 length equals 14 residues. CDR3 residues: CASSSGQGLSPLHF. For the CDR3, the DNA is TGTGCCAGCAGCTCGGGACAGGGCCTATCACCCCTCCACTTT.

Many counts were recorded for this clonotype. The V and J genes are TRBV7-9 and TRBJ1-4, with D maybe TRBD1 (6 bases). Germline V gene sequence: CDR1 SEHNR, CDR2 FQNEAQ (reference sequence). The germline V and J ends were trimmed by 5 bases and 8 bases, with 15 bases remaining between them. The CDR3 consists of 14 residues. CDR3 amino acids: CASSDPAGEEKLFF. The CDR3 DNA reads TGTGCCAGCAGCGATCCTGCAGGGGAGGAAAAACTGTTTTTT.

The chain uses TRBV7-3 and TRBJ2-2, with D possibly being TRBD1 or TRBD2 (5 bases each). The CDR3 sequence is 12 residues long. Per the germline V gene, CDR1 is SGHTA and CDR2 is FQGTGA. The V end was cut by 4 bases, the J end by 8 bases, with 8 bases between. The CDR3 protein is CASSSGRGELFF. The CDR3 DNA reads as TGTGCCAGCAGCTCAGGGAGAGGGGAGCTGTTTTTT.

This clonotype was observed many times. V gene TRBV29-1 combines with J gene TRBJ2-1, with D perhaps assigned TRBD1 or TRBD2 (6 bases each). V lost 0 bases, J lost 4 bases, and 16 bases lay in between. Germline CDR1 SQVTM, CDR2 ANQGSEA. The CDR3 totals 16 residues. The CDR3 DNA reads TGCAGCGTTGAAGACTTCGAGGGGGGCTCTTACAATGAGCAGTTCTTC. Translating it yields CSVEDFEGGSYNEQFF.

V is TRBV3-1 and J is TRBJ1-3; no reliable D call. Germline CDR1 and CDR2: LGHDT and YNNKEL (reference sequence). Trimming left V 3 bases short and J 0 bases short, with 15 bases between. CDR3 length: 17 residues. The CDR3 region is CASSQSGSPVSGNTIYF. Here the CDR3 DNA reads TGTGCCAGCAGCCAGTCCGGGAGCCCCGTCTCTGGAAACACCATATATTTT. Variable domain in full (rest from reference TRBV3-1 and TRBJ1-3): DTAVSQTPKYLVTQMGNDKSIKCEQNLGHDTMYWYKQDSKKFLKIMFSYNNKELIINETVPNRFSPKSPDKAHLNLHINSLELGDSAVYFCASSQSGSPVSGNTIYFGEGSWLTVV.

Many counts were recorded for this clonotype. The V gene is TRBV19, the J gene TRBJ1-5; D ambiguous. CDR1 is LNHDA, CDR2 SQIVND, per germline (reference sequence). The CDR3 has 12 amino acids. The V end lost 9 bases, the J end lost 0 bases, and 6 bases lay between the germline ends. CDR3 in amino acids: CASHYSNQPQHF. The CDR3 bases are TGTGCCAGCCATTATAGCAATCAGCCCCAGCATTTT. Together with reference TRBV19 and TRBJ1-5, the CDR3 gives the full variable domain: DGGITQSPKYLFRKEGQNVTLSCEQNLNHDAMYWYRQDPGQGLRLIYYSQIVNDFQKGDIAEGYSVSREKKESFPLTVTSAQKNPTAFYLCASHYSNQPQHFGDGTRLSIL.

There are a few counts of this clonotype. The chain couples TRBV7-2 to TRBJ2-7; 11 positions match TRBD1. This CDR3 contains 17 residues. Trimming took 1 base from V and 2 from J; bases not matched to a gene: 7. CDR1 is SGHTA and CDR2 is FQGNSA in the germline V gene. This chain's CDR3 is CASSLVWAGQGAYEQYF. DNA for the CDR3: TGTGCCAGCAGCTTAGTCTGGGCGGGACAGGGGGCCTACGAGCAGTACTTC.

Many counts were recorded for this clonotype. The V and J genes are TRBV12-3 or TRBV12-4 and TRBJ2-2; possible D gene TRBD2, 7 bases. The CDR3 is 14 residues long. V was pared by 10 bases and J by 2 bases, with 14 bases between. This CDR3 is CATSGGRNTGELFF. DNA for the CDR3: TGTGCCACTTCGGGGGGCCGAAACACCGGGGAGCTGTTTTTT.

This clonotype was recorded at least ten times. V usage is TRBV27 and J usage is TRBJ1-1, with D perhaps TRBD1 (6 bases). The CDR3 runs 17 residues. Germline CDR1 reads MNHEY; CDR2 reads SMNVEV (reference sequence). Trimming stripped 2 bases from V and 2 bases from J, with 18 bases between. CDR3 residues: CASSLGWRLRGNTEAFF. The CDR3 DNA follows: TGTGCCAGCAGTTTAGGATGGCGTCTCAGGGGAAACACTGAAGCTTTCTTT.

Many counts were recorded for this clonotype. V usage is TRBV12-3 or TRBV12-4 and J usage is TRBJ1-1; no reliable D call. The CDR3 is 14 amino acids. The V gene lost 5 bases and the J gene lost 2 bases, with 12 bases spanning the gap. Here the CDR3 DNA reads TGTGCCAGCAGTACTACAGATACTAACACTGAAGCTTTCTTT. It specifies CASSTTDTNTEAFF.

The chain joins TRBV5-1 to TRBJ2-1, with D possibly being TRBD2 (6 bases). Germline V CDR1 and CDR2: SGHRS, YFSETQ. Trimming left V 1 base short and J 8 bases short, with 16 bases between. The CDR3 runs to 15 residues. The CDR3 DNA reads TGCGCCAGCAGCTTGTATGGGGGTCGGAGGGATGAGCAGTTCTTC. Translating gives CASSLYGGRRDEQFF.

Ten or more counts support this clonotype. The chain couples TRBV7-9 to TRBJ1-1, with D possibly TRBD1 on 5 matching bases. CDR3 length equals 15 residues. Germline CDR1 SEHNR, CDR2 FQNEAQ (reference sequence). The V end was cut by 1 base, the J end by 1 base, with 10 bases between. CDR3 DNA sequence: TGTGCCAGCAGCTTAGTGGGCCAGGGGAACACTGAAGCTTTCTTT. Residues: CASSLVGQGNTEAFF.

This clonotype showed up many times. This sequence joins TRBV7-3 and TRBJ2-5; perhaps TRBD2 as D (6 bases). V was cut by 5 bases and J by 3 bases, with 10 bases left in between. The germline V gene encodes CDR1 SGHTA and CDR2 FQGTGA. This CDR3 has 13 residues. CDR3 DNA: TGTGCCAGCAGCGTTTCTAGCGAAGAGACCCAGTACTTC. Translation: CASSVSSEETQYF.

The table lists this clonotype with a few counts. CDR3 DNA sequence: TGTGCCAGCAGCTTAGGTGGGGGTACGCAGTATTTT. Translation gives CASSLGGGTQYF. The chain couples TRBV7-3 to TRBJ2-3; either TRBD1 or TRBD2 may fit D (5 bases each). V was shortened by 2 bases and J by 8 bases, with 8 bases between the two germline ends. Germline V lookup: CDR1 SGHTA, CDR2 FQGTGA. The length of the CDR3 is 12 residues.

V gene TRBV12-3 or TRBV12-4 combines with J gene TRBJ1-5, with 10 bases lining up with TRBD1. The CDR3 runs 15 residues. V trimming: 4 bases; J trimming: 7 bases; junction bases outside the gene matches: 7. CDR3 nucleotide sequence: TGTGCCAGCAGTTCGTGGACAGGGGGTTTCCAGCCCCAGCATTTT. This translates into CASSSWTGGFQPQHF.

This clonotype was counted many times. The junction departs from germline at one end; a sequencing error may be responsible. The chain carries TRBV7-7 and TRBJ2-5; D remains ambiguous. The length of the CDR3 is 13 residues. Per germline, CDR1 SSHAT and CDR2 FNYEAQ (reference sequence). The CDR3 sequence is CASSPWVSETQYF. CDR3 DNA: TGTGCTAGCAGCCCCTGGGTGAGCGAGACCCAGTACTTC.

This chain links TRBV6-5 with TRBJ2-5; D gene uncertain. V was shortened by 0 bases and J by 1 base, with 6 bases between the two germline ends. This CDR3 is built from 14 residues. The germline CDR1 and CDR2 sequences are MNHEY and SVGAGI. This chain's CDR3 is CASSYSHGQETQYF. DNA of the CDR3: TGTGCCAGCAGTTACTCTCACGGCCAAGAGACCCAGTACTTC.

This clonotype appeared a few times. The chain joins TRBV7-8 to TRBJ2-2; 8 bases map to TRBD1. The J segment lost 4 bases and the V segment lost 8 bases, leaving 9 bases of the junction unmatched. The CDR3 runs 15 residues. Germline loops: CDR1 SGHVS, CDR2 FQNEAQ. As DNA, the CDR3 is TGTGCCAGCCGAACGGGACAGGTGATCACCGGGGAGCTGTTTTTT. Amino acids: CASRTGQVITGELFF.

This clonotype was counted between two and nine times. The chain uses TRBV7-8 and TRBJ2-1; D perhaps matches TRBD2 (5 bases). This CDR3 is 19 amino acids long. V lost 3 bases and J 0 bases, leaving 21 bases between the germline ends. Germline lookup yields CDR1 SGHVS and CDR2 FQNEAQ. CDR3: CASSFLGTRGGVSYNEQFF. CDR3 bases: TGTGCCAGCAGCTTCTTAGGCACCCGGGGTGGGGTCTCCTACAATGAGCAGTTCTTC.

The chain employs TRBV11-2 and TRBJ2-5, with D tentatively TRBD1 (6 bases). The germline CDR1 and CDR2 sequences are SGHAT and FQNNGV. This CDR3 region has 16 residues. With 5 bases removed from V and 1 base from J, the gap between germline ends came to 17 bases. The CDR3 coding sequence is TGTGCCAGCAGCCAAGGGGGACGGAGCGGCCAAGAGACCCAGTACTTC. Protein sequence: CASSQGGRSGQETQYF. Using reference TRBV11-2 and TRBJ2-5 for the parts outside the CDR3, the full variable domain is EAGVAQSPRYKIIEKRQSVAFWCNPISGHATLYWYQQILGQGPKLLIQFQNNGVVDDSQLPKDRFSAERLKGVDSTLKIQPAKLEDSAVYLCASSQGGRSGQETQYFGPGTRLLVL.